This passage covers 23 T cell receptor beta chains from one sample sequenced in a study of T-cell reconstitution after alpha-beta-depleted transplantation in children. Unique molecular identifiers were incorporated into the prepared TCRbeta library. In TCRdb, the PCR reads were re-called with MiXCR into one record per CDR3 protein. The data show about 120,000 distinct CDR3 sequences, under 30% seen once. Sequences were derived from PBMCs, mostly from graft donor cells, sampled 180 days after TCRalphabeta/CD19-depleted stem cell transplant. These receptors were obtained from a male patient under 10 years old who had a stem cell transplant for chronic granulomatous disease, so the T cells may come from the graft donor.

The rearrangement uses TRBV7-6 and TRBJ2-6; D ambiguous. Trimming shortened V by 2 bases and J by 1 base, and 9 bases separated the two germline ends. This CDR3 is built from 16 residues. Germline V lookup: CDR1 SGHVS, CDR2 FNYEAQ. CDR3 DNA sequence: TGTGCCAGCAGCTTAATTCTTCGATCTGGGGCCAACGTCCTGACTTTC. Amino acid sequence: CASSLILRSGANVLTF.

This rearrangement joins TRBV20-1 to TRBJ2-2; the match to TRBD2 covers 13 bases. Germline V gene lookup returns CDR1 DFQATT and CDR2 SNEGSKA (reference sequence). Germline trimming cut 6 bases from V and 5 bases from J; bases unmatched to any gene: 6. This CDR3 spans 15 amino acids. The CDR3, as DNA: TGCAGTGCCAGGATACTAGCGGGGGGGACCGGGGAGCTGTTTTTT. Translated, it gives CSARILAGGTGELFF.

V is TRBV5-1 and J is TRBJ1-1; D is undetermined. Germline V lookup: CDR1 SGHRS, CDR2 YFSETQ. The ends were cut back, 3 bases at V and 2 bases at J, with 11 bases in the middle. The length of the CDR3 is 14 residues. CDR3 coding DNA: TGCGCCAGCAGCTCGCAACCTGTAAACACTGAAGCTTTCTTT. Encoded protein: CASSSQPVNTEAFF.

The V and J genes are TRBV29-1 and TRBJ1-2; D is ambiguous. The CDR3 has 10 amino acids. V dropped 3 bases and J dropped 6 bases, with 5 bases sitting between them. Germline V lookup: CDR1 SQVTM, CDR2 ANQGSEA. Here the CDR3 reads CSVDLDGYTF. CDR3 nucleotide sequence: TGCAGCGTTGATTTGGATGGCTACACCTTC.

This clonotype has a handful of counts. The chain is built from TRBV6-5 and TRBJ2-3; TRBD2 aligns across 8 bases. CDR1 and CDR2 from the germline V gene are MNHEY and SVGAGI. The junction had 11 bases not matched to a gene; V was cut back by 6 bases and J by 3 bases. The CDR3 length is 16 residues. The CDR3 loop reads CASSPLPSGSTDTQYF. The DNA of the CDR3 is TGTGCCAGCAGCCCTCTCCCCAGCGGGAGTACAGATACGCAGTATTTT.

Ten or more counts support this clonotype. The CDR3 DNA sequence: TGTGCCAGCAGTGAACACGGTCAAAGCCCACCTTACGAGCAGTACTTC. It yields the protein CASSEHGQSPPYEQYF. The V and J genes are TRBV25-1 and TRBJ2-7; D remains ambiguous. V lost 2 bases and J 4 bases, leaving 18 bases between the germline ends. Germline V gene data show CDR1 as MGHDK and CDR2 as SYGVNS. This CDR3 is 16 amino acids long.

V gene TRBV7-3 combines with J gene TRBJ2-7, with TRBD1 matching 7 bases. CDR1 is SGHTA, CDR2 FQGTGA, per germline. V was pared by 1 base and J by 3 bases, with 12 bases of the junction left unmatched. The CDR3 is 17 residues long. For the CDR3, the DNA is TGTGCCAGCAGCTTAAACGGCAGGGCAGGGGGTAACTACGAGCAGTACTTC. Encoded protein: CASSLNGRAGGNYEQYF.

This clonotype showed up just a few times. The chain couples TRBV20-1 to TRBJ2-7, with 8 bases fitting TRBD2. V dropped 3 bases and J dropped 4; count of bases not matched to a gene: 8. Germline V gene lookup returns CDR1 DFQATT and CDR2 SNEGSKA (reference sequence). The CDR3 covers 14 residues. The DNA of the CDR3 is TGCAGTGCTAGCAGAGCGGGGGCGCAGTACGAGCAGTACTTC. Translating it yields CSASRAGAQYEQYF.

This clonotype occurred many times. The genes are TRBV20-1 and TRBJ2-5, with D possibly being TRBD2 (6 bases). Germline assignment: CDR1 DFQATT and CDR2 SNEGSKA (reference sequence). V was trimmed by 1 base and J by 2 bases, leaving 26 bases between them. There are 19 residues in the CDR3. The CDR3 region has the DNA TGCAGTGCTAGAGTAGGACCGGGACCCAAAGGAGGGCCTCAAGAGACCCAGTACTTC. Its protein is CSARVGPGPKGGPQETQYF.

This clonotype was seen many times. The chain combines TRBV18 with TRBJ2-7; TRBD1 aligns across 7 bases. The CDR3 has 15 amino acids. J gave up 2 bases and V 3 bases, and 7 bases lay outside the gene matches. Germline values: CDR1 KGHSH, CDR2 LQKENI. The CDR3 here is CASSPPQGLAYEQYF. The CDR3 nucleotides are TGTGCCAGCTCACCCCCACAGGGGCTAGCCTACGAGCAGTACTTC.

This clonotype occurred many times. The V gene is TRBV20-1, the J gene TRBJ2-1; D gene uncertain. Germline CDR1 reads DFQATT; CDR2 reads SNEGSKA (reference sequence). V lost 3 bases, J lost 4 bases, and 7 bases lay in between. CDR3 size: 12 residues. This CDR3 reads CSARTLYNEQFF. CDR3 nucleotide sequence: TGCAGTGCTAGGACACTTTACAATGAGCAGTTCTTC.

Only a few counts were recorded for this clonotype. In DNA, the CDR3 is TGTGCCAGCAGCCCCACCACCCAGTACTTC. Its translation is CASSPTTQYF. The chain joins TRBV21-1 to TRBJ2-5. TRBV21-1 is listed as a pseudogene. CDR3 length: 10 residues.

This clonotype was found many times. The genes are TRBV6-1 and TRBJ2-3; 9 bases align to TRBD2. CDR1 and CDR2 from the germline V gene are MNHNS and SASEGT. V was clipped by 6 bases and J by 5 bases; unmatched bases: 15. This CDR3 comprises 17 residues. The CDR3 DNA sequence: TGTGCCAGCAGCCGCACCTGGCGGGAGGGCGGGGGAGATACGCAGTATTTT. It yields the protein CASSRTWREGGGDTQYF.

The V and J genes are TRBV12-3 or TRBV12-4 and TRBJ1-3; D gene ambiguous. This CDR3 comprises 16 residues. V was clipped by 6 bases and J by 0 bases, with 15 bases between them. CDR3 in DNA: TGTGCCAGCAGCTCCGATAGGTTGGGCTCTGGAAACACCATATATTTT. Amino acid sequence: CASSSDRLGSGNTIYF.

This clonotype was observed a few times. CDR3 sequence (DNA): TGCAGCGTTGAAAAGCTAGCGCCTTCCCAAGAGACCCAGTACTTC. Translated, it gives CSVEKLAPSQETQYF. The rearrangement joins TRBV29-1 to TRBJ2-5; possible D gene TRBD2, 6 bases. Trimming left V 2 bases short and J 1 base short, with 14 bases between. Germline V gives CDR1 SQVTM, CDR2 ANQGSEA. The CDR3 spans 15 residues.

This clonotype occurred a few times. This rearrangement joins TRBV7-2 to TRBJ2-1; D gene unclear. CDR1 and CDR2 (germline): SGHTA, FQGNSA. CDR3 length equals 11 residues. V lost 1 base and J 10 bases, leaving 5 bases between the germline ends. CDR3 nucleotide sequence: TGTGCCAGCAGCTTAGACAGCGAGCAGTTCTTC. It translates to CASSLDSEQFF.

The chain uses TRBV10-2 and TRBJ1-3, with D unclear. The CDR3 has 18 residues. Germline assignment: CDR1 WSHSY and CDR2 SAAADI. With 1 base removed from V and 0 bases from J, the gap between germline ends came to 16 bases. The chain's CDR3 is CASSEFLFGVGSGNTIYF. CDR3 DNA: TGCGCCAGCAGTGAGTTTTTATTTGGGGTTGGCTCTGGAAACACCATATATTTT.

The gene calls are TRBV7-2 and TRBJ2-2; tentatively, D is TRBD1 (5 bases). Germline assignment: CDR1 SGHTA and CDR2 FQGNSA. This CDR3 has 15 amino acids. V was pared by 1 base and J by 7 bases, with 13 bases between. The CDR3 region is CASSLEGQRLGELFF. In DNA, the CDR3 is TGTGCCAGCAGCTTAGAAGGACAAAGGCTCGGGGAGCTGTTTTTT.

This clonotype turned up a few times. The chain uses TRBV6-6 and TRBJ2-5, with 7 bases identical to TRBD1. This CDR3 has 13 amino acids. The V and J ends lost 6 bases and 7 bases, in that order; junction bases with no gene match: 8. Per germline, CDR1 MNHNY and CDR2 SVGAGI (reference sequence). CDR3: CASSLPTGVTQYF. The CDR3 nucleotides are TGTGCCAGCAGCCTCCCCACAGGGGTGACCCAGTACTTC.

The table lists this clonotype with many counts. The J gene is TRBJ2-7, the V gene TRBV12-3 or TRBV12-4; 10 positions match TRBD2. The CDR3 totals 14 residues. Trimming at V came to 6 bases and at J to 4 bases, leaving 6 bases not matched to a gene. DNA for the CDR3: TGTGCCAGCAGAAGGACAGCGGGAGGGTACGAGCAGTACTTC. Encoded protein: CASRRTAGGYEQYF.

The rearrangement joins TRBV20-1 to TRBJ2-1, with 13 bases matching TRBD2. The CDR3 extends over 20 amino acids. V shed 4 bases, J shed 1 base, and the junction held 16 bases outside the gene matches. Germline V gene data show CDR1 as DFQATT and CDR2 as SNEGSKA (reference sequence). The CDR3 here is CSATKIGTSGIRGSYNEQFF. The CDR3, as DNA: TGCAGTGCTACAAAAATAGGGACTAGCGGGATTAGGGGGTCCTACAATGAGCAGTTCTTC.

This chain joins TRBV3-1 and TRBJ2-5; no firm D call. V was shortened by 0 bases and J by 5 bases, with 13 bases between the two germline ends. The germline CDR1 and CDR2 sequences are LGHDT and YNNKEL (reference sequence). The CDR3 has 15 residues. This chain's CDR3 is CASSQDHPRAETQYF. CDR3 DNA: TGTGCCAGCAGCCAAGACCACCCTCGCGCTGAGACCCAGTACTTC.

This clonotype came up once. The chain links TRBV12-3 or TRBV12-4 to TRBJ2-3; D unclear. The CDR3 totals 16 residues. Trimming cost V 5 bases and J 0 bases, with 15 bases left between them. The CDR3: CASSPARRHSTDTQYF. In nucleotides, the CDR3 is TGTGCCAGCAGTCCCGCCCGGCGGCATAGCACAGATACGCAGTATTTT.